These T cell receptor beta chains were read from a single sample in a study of T cells in Graves' hyperthyroidism and ophthalmopathy. TCRdb re-called the multiplex PCR reads through MiXCR, storing one row per CDR3 protein. The repertoire holds just under 750,000 distinct CDR3 sequences, with around 40% as singletons. The sample comprised blood. These receptors originate from a woman aged 40 to 50 with Graves' hyperthyroidism. The CDR3 runs from the conserved cysteine through the conserved F or W. The order of the fields is clone size, J gene, V gene, D gene, CDR3 DNA, CDR3 protein. The D gene is left open where the match is weak. Only some rows state a clone size, as once, few, many or a class for expanded clones.

clone size: .
J gene: TRBJ2-7
V gene: TRBV6-5
D gene: .
CDR3 DNA: TGTGCCAGCAGTGATCGCTCAGCCTACGAGCAGTACTTC
CDR3 protein: CASSDRSAYEQYF

clone size: few
J gene: TRBJ2-5
V gene: TRBV12-3/TRBV12-4
D gene: TRBD2
CDR3 DNA: TGTGCCAGCAGTTACTCGGGACTAGCGGGAGAGACCCAGTACTTC
CDR3 protein: CASSYSGLAGETQYF

clone size: .
J gene: TRBJ1-4
V gene: TRBV7-2
D gene: .
CDR3 DNA: TGTGCCAGCAGCTTAGGATCTAGCGGGGGTGAAAAACTGTTTTTT
CDR3 protein: CASSLGSSGGEKLFF

clone size: .
J gene: TRBJ1-2
V gene: TRBV4-3
D gene: .
CDR3 DNA: TGCGCCAGCAGCCATCAATCCACGGACGGGGGCTACACCTTC
CDR3 protein: CASSHQSTDGGYTF

clone size: .
J gene: TRBJ1-4
V gene: TRBV7-2
D gene: TRBD1
CDR3 DNA: TGTGCCAGCAGCCATCCCTTCGAGGGGGCGAATGAAAAACTGTTTTTT
CDR3 protein: CASSHPFEGANEKLFF

clone size: many
J gene: TRBJ1-6
V gene: TRBV7-6
D gene: TRBD1
CDR3 DNA: TGTGCCAGCAGCCCTGGGACAGGGGGCAATTCACCCCTCCACTTT
CDR3 protein: CASSPGTGGNSPLHF

clone size: few
J gene: TRBJ1-6
V gene: TRBV6-5
D gene: .
CDR3 DNA: TGTACTAAATACAGGGAGGGTGTGACCCTCCACTTT
CDR3 protein: CTKYREGVTLHF

clone size: many
J gene: TRBJ2-7
V gene: TRBV5-6
D gene: .
CDR3 DNA: TGTGCCAGCAGCTTTGGGTCACCCTACGAGCAGTACTTC
CDR3 protein: CASSFGSPYEQYF

clone size: many
J gene: TRBJ2-7
V gene: TRBV2
D gene: TRBD2
CDR3 DNA: TGTGCCAGCCGAGGGGCGGGAGGGCCCGAGCAGTACTTC
CDR3 protein: CASRGAGGPEQYF

clone size: few
J gene: TRBJ2-2
V gene: TRBV7-9
D gene: TRBD2
CDR3 DNA: TGTGCCAGCAGCTTAGCGTTTCAGCGGGAGAACACCGGGGAGCTGTTTTTT
CDR3 protein: CASSLAFQRENTGELFF

clone size: medium-sized
J gene: TRBJ1-6
V gene: TRBV15
D gene: .
CDR3 DNA: TGTGCCACCAGCAGAGTCGATTCACCCCTCCACTTT
CDR3 protein: CATSRVDSPLHF

clone size: .
J gene: TRBJ1-6
V gene: TRBV20-1
D gene: .
CDR3 DNA: TGCGCCGCCCAAGTGGGCCGAACGGATAGCTCCTATAATTCACCCCTCCACTTT
CDR3 protein: CAAQVGRTDSSYNSPLHF

clone size: many
J gene: TRBJ1-1
V gene: TRBV19
D gene: TRBD1
CDR3 DNA: TGTGCCAGTAGTATGGAACAGGGGTTCCGAGCTTTCTTT
CDR3 protein: CASSMEQGFRAFF

clone size: .
J gene: TRBJ2-3
V gene: TRBV7-9
D gene: .
CDR3 DNA: TGTGCCAGCAGCTTAGCGCTCTCGGGGGCAGATACGCAGTATTTT
CDR3 protein: CASSLALSGADTQYF

clone size: few
J gene: TRBJ2-3
V gene: TRBV7-2
D gene: TRBD2
CDR3 DNA: TGTGCCAGCAGCTTTGGCGGGGGGGAGTTTAGCACAGATACGCAGTATTTT
CDR3 protein: CASSFGGGEFSTDTQYF

clone size: .
J gene: TRBJ1-1
V gene: TRBV10-3
D gene: .
CDR3 DNA: TGTGCCATCAGTGAGTCGCCAGAGATGAACACTGAAGCTTTCTTT
CDR3 protein: CAISESPEMNTEAFF

clone size: .
J gene: TRBJ2-7
V gene: TRBV19
D gene: TRBD2
CDR3 DNA: TGTGCCAGTAGTCCAGGGCGAGGGACTAGCGGAACATCACGATACGAGCAGTACTTC
CDR3 protein: CASSPGRGTSGTSRYEQYF

clone size: .
J gene: TRBJ2-5
V gene: TRBV29-1
D gene: TRBD2
CDR3 DNA: TGCAGCGTCCTTGGGGCTAGCGGGCAAGAGACCCAGTACTTC
CDR3 protein: CSVLGASGQETQYF

clone size: few
J gene: TRBJ2-2
V gene: TRBV7-2
D gene: TRBD2
CDR3 DNA: TGTGCCAGCAGACCCCTAGCGGGAGCCTTCGCGAACACCGGGGAGCTGTTTTTT
CDR3 protein: CASRPLAGAFANTGELFF

clone size: .
J gene: TRBJ1-1
V gene: TRBV24-1
D gene: .
CDR3 DNA: TGTGCCACCAGTGTAAGCGGGTCCACCAGAGAGGAAGCTTTCTTT
CDR3 protein: CATSVSGSTREEAFF

clone size: many
J gene: TRBJ1-4
V gene: TRBV7-2
D gene: TRBD1
CDR3 DNA: TGTGCCAGCAGCTTAGTGGGATCCGGGACAGGACCAACTAATGAAAAACTGTTTTTT
CDR3 protein: CASSLVGSGTGPTNEKLFF

clone size: .
J gene: TRBJ1-2
V gene: TRBV29-1
D gene: .
CDR3 DNA: TGCAGCCAAGATTCGGGGGTGTATGGCTACACCTTC
CDR3 protein: CSQDSGVYGYTF

clone size: .
J gene: TRBJ2-5
V gene: TRBV20-1
D gene: TRBD1
CDR3 DNA: TGCAGTGCTAGACAGATGGGGACAGGAGAGACCCAGTACTTC
CDR3 protein: CSARQMGTGETQYF

clone size: .
J gene: TRBJ1-1
V gene: TRBV5-1
D gene: .
CDR3 DNA: TGCGCCAGCAGCCCCGAAGGGGGGGACACTGAAGCTTTCTTT
CDR3 protein: CASSPEGGDTEAFF

clone size: .
J gene: TRBJ1-1
V gene: TRBV6-5
D gene: TRBD1
CDR3 DNA: TGTGCCAGCAGTGAAACCGGGACAGGGCGTGCCACTGAAGCTTTCTTT
CDR3 protein: CASSETGTGRATEAFF

clone size: .
J gene: TRBJ1-5
V gene: TRBV19
D gene: TRBD1
CDR3 DNA: TGTGTCAGTAGCCTGACAGGGGTAAGCAATCAGCCCCAGCATTTT
CDR3 protein: CVSSLTGVSNQPQHF

clone size: .
J gene: TRBJ2-7
V gene: TRBV12-3/TRBV12-4
D gene: TRBD2
CDR3 DNA: TGTGCCAGCAGTCCAATTCTAGCGGGGTCCTACGAGCAGTACTTC
CDR3 protein: CASSPILAGSYEQYF

clone size: .
J gene: TRBJ2-7
V gene: TRBV6-1
D gene: TRBD1
CDR3 DNA: TGTGCCAGCAGTATTTCGACTGGGGGACAGTTTTCCTACGAGCAGTACTTC
CDR3 protein: CASSISTGGQFSYEQYF

clone size: few
J gene: TRBJ2-2
V gene: TRBV9
D gene: .
CDR3 DNA: TGTGCCAGCAGCCCCAGACTAGTTACCGGGGAGCTGTTTTTT
CDR3 protein: CASSPRLVTGELFF

clone size: many
J gene: TRBJ1-1
V gene: TRBV2
D gene: .
CDR3 DNA: TGTGCCAGCAGTTACGACAAGGAAGCTTTCTTT
CDR3 protein: CASSYDKEAFF

clone size: few
J gene: TRBJ1-1
V gene: TRBV19
D gene: .
CDR3 DNA: TGTGCCAGCATACAGGGATCGTTGAACACTGAAGCTTTCTTT
CDR3 protein: CASIQGSLNTEAFF

clone size: many
J gene: TRBJ1-5
V gene: TRBV2
D gene: TRBD1
CDR3 DNA: TGTGCCAGCAGTGCGCGGACAGGGGGCTATAGCAATCAGCCCCAGCATTTT
CDR3 protein: CASSARTGGYSNQPQHF

clone size: .
J gene: TRBJ1-4
V gene: TRBV4-1
D gene: .
CDR3 DNA: TGCGCCAGCAGCGACGGGATAGAAAAACTGTTTTTT
CDR3 protein: CASSDGIEKLFF